Below, 23 T cell receptor beta chains from the same sample are listed, as sequenced in a study of Ad26.COV2.S vaccination and SARS-CoV-2 variants. Assay: immunoSEQ multiplex PCR; the TCRdb copy retains only in-frame clones and omits some. Of more than 300,000 clones detected, around 88% appear once; the ten largest clones hold just under 5%. Treatment reported: approximately 18 received Ad26.COV2.S at low or high dose, single or two shots; five or six received placebo; per-sample allocation not given. Samples came from day 63 after the first vaccine or placebo injection. Sequenced here: peripheral blood, sampled in a trial of Ad26.COV2.S vaccine versus placebo. These receptors were collected from a person aged 18 to 59 who received the Ad26.COV2.S COVID-19 vaccine or a placebo.

The chain recombines TRBV10-3 with TRBJ1-2, with D perhaps matching TRBD1 (5 bases). CDR3 length: 14 amino acids. V lost 0 bases and J lost 8, with 13 bases in between. Germline V CDR1 and CDR2: ENHRY, SYGVKD. For the CDR3, the DNA is TGTGCCATCAGTGAGTCGGCAGGGCGAGGCGGCTACACCTTC. Protein: CAISESAGRGGYTF.

This sequence joins TRBV6-2 or TRBV6-3 and TRBJ1-1, with D maybe TRBD1 (6 bases). In germline, CDR1 is MNHEY, CDR2 SVGEGT. Trimming cost V 5 bases and J 4 bases, with 11 bases left between them. This CDR3 has 13 amino acids. The CDR3: CASSTGWRTEAFF. The CDR3 bases are TGTGCCAGCAGTACAGGGTGGCGCACTGAAGCTTTCTTT.

V is TRBV28 and J is TRBJ2-1; 14 positions agree with TRBD2. Germline V lookup: CDR1 MDHEN, CDR2 SYDVKM. The CDR3 has 17 amino acids. The trim removed 5 bases at V and 6 bases at J, leaving 9 bases unmatched. The CDR3: CASSPTSGRVRGNEQFF. CDR3 sequence (DNA): TGTGCCAGCAGTCCGACTAGCGGGAGGGTAAGGGGCAATGAGCAGTTCTTC.

The rearrangement uses TRBV13 and TRBJ2-7; no definite D call. Trimming shortened V by 3 bases and J by 0 bases, and 6 bases separated the two germline ends. This CDR3 comprises 13 residues. Germline V gene lookup returns CDR1 PRHDT and CDR2 FYEKMQ (reference sequence). CDR3 nucleotides: TGTGCCAGCAGCTTGGTCAGCTCCTACGAGCAGTACTTC. Protein: CASSLVSSYEQYF.

The J gene is TRBJ2-3, the V gene TRBV2; D not certain. This CDR3 contains 15 residues. Germline V CDR1 and CDR2: SNHLY, FYNNEI. Trimming stripped 4 bases from V and 2 bases from J, with 13 bases between. The CDR3 spells CASSVPVGITDTQYF. Written as DNA, the CDR3 is TGTGCCAGCAGTGTTCCCGTGGGGATCACAGATACGCAGTATTTT.

Here the CDR3 reads CASGLDTLAGGVYNEQFF. The CDR3 nucleotides are TGTGCTAGTGGTTTGGATACTTTAGCGGGAGGGGTATACAATGAGCAGTTCTTC. V usage is TRBV12-5 and J usage is TRBJ2-1; 11 bases fit TRBD2. V was clipped by 1 base and J by 4 bases; unmatched bases: 9. Looked up from germline, CDR1 is LGHNT and CDR2 is FRNRAP. The CDR3 is made up of 18 amino acids.

The chain is built from TRBV27 and TRBJ1-5, with D hard to call. Germline CDR1 reads MNHEY; CDR2 reads SMNVEV (reference sequence). V was trimmed by 4 bases and J by 4 bases, leaving 5 bases between them. CDR3 length: 12 amino acids. CDR3 DNA: TGTGCCAGCAGTTCAGCGAATCAGCCCCAGCATTTT. This gives the protein CASSSANQPQHF.

The V gene is TRBV5-1, the J gene TRBJ2-3; D ambiguous. Germline CDR1 is SGHRS and CDR2 is YFSETQ. With 4 bases removed from V and 4 bases from J, the gap between germline ends came to 13 bases. The CDR3 sequence is 14 residues long. CDR3: CASSQRIAPDTQYF. The DNA for the CDR3 is TGCGCCAGCAGCCAGAGAATAGCACCAGATACGCAGTATTTT.

The chain is built from TRBV7-6 and TRBJ2-1; 8 positions match TRBD2. Germline V gene data show CDR1 as SGHVS and CDR2 as FNYEAQ. The CDR3 totals 14 residues. With 5 bases clipped from V and 4 bases from J, the junction kept 4 bases outside the gene matches. This CDR3 is CASSPAGEYNEQFF. The DNA for the CDR3 is TGTGCCAGCAGCCCAGCGGGGGAGTACAATGAGCAGTTCTTC.

This clone showed up just a few times. The J gene is TRBJ1-6, the V gene TRBV7-9; TRBD1 matches at 7 bases. This CDR3 has 15 amino acids. Germline lookup yields CDR1 SEHNR and CDR2 FQNEAQ (reference sequence). V lost 0 bases to trimming and J lost 15 bases; unmatched junction nucleotides: 11. The CDR3 DNA reads as TGTGCCAGCAGCTTAGCGGGGACAGCGGATCATGGCCTCCACTTT. Protein sequence: CASSLAGTADHGLHF.

The V gene is TRBV6-5, the J gene TRBJ2-7; a weak D match, TRBD2 (6 bases). The CDR3 has 14 residues. Germline V gives CDR1 MNHEY, CDR2 SVGAGI. The V end was cut by 4 bases, the J end by 0 bases, with 10 bases between. CDR3 nucleotide sequence: TGTGCCAGCAGTTCGGGGGAGACCTCCTACGAGCAGTACTTC. Protein product: CASSSGETSYEQYF.

The V gene is TRBV4-1, the J gene TRBJ2-7; the D is unclear. The V gene's germline CDR1 is MGHRA and CDR2 YSYEKL. The V and J ends lost 4 bases and 4 bases respectively, with 14 bases between them. This CDR3 has 14 residues. The CDR3 DNA is TGCGCCAGCAGCCGAGAGTTAGGGATTTACGAGCAGTACTTC. This codes for CASSRELGIYEQYF.

This chain's CDR3 is CASSGQGGTNTGELFF. CDR3 bases: TGTGCCAGCAGTGGACAGGGAGGGACGAACACCGGGGAGCTGTTTTTT. This chain connects TRBV6-2 or TRBV6-3 to TRBJ2-2, with D perhaps matching TRBD1 (8 bases). The CDR3 totals 16 residues. V lost 5 bases and J lost 0, with 13 bases in between. CDR1 and CDR2 (germline): MNHEY, SVGEGT.

The genes are TRBV5-4 and TRBJ2-1, with 14 bases fitting TRBD2. The CDR3 is made up of 16 amino acids. The V segment lost 3 bases and the J segment 4 bases; nucleotides outside the gene matches: 3. Germline V gene data show CDR1 as SGHNT and CDR2 as YYREEE (reference sequence). The chain's CDR3 is CASSSRLAGGYNEQFF. CDR3 in DNA: TGTGCCAGCAGCTCCAGACTAGCGGGAGGGTACAATGAGCAGTTCTTC.

The chain is built from TRBV7-2 and TRBJ2-2; 8 bases are shared with TRBD1. The CDR3 runs 14 residues. CDR1 is SGHTA and CDR2 is FQGNSA in the germline V gene. With V trimmed by 5 bases and J by 7 bases, 6 bases remained unmatched. The CDR3 loop reads CASSRTGSIGELFF. DNA for the CDR3: TGTGCCAGCAGCCGGACAGGGTCCATCGGGGAGCTGTTTTTT.

This chain uses TRBV2 with TRBJ2-1; tentative D call: TRBD2 (6 bases). Germline V gives CDR1 SNHLY, CDR2 FYNNEI. CDR3 length: 12 amino acids. V was pared by 6 bases and J by 10 bases, with 13 bases between. This chain's CDR3 is CASSERRDEQFF. In nucleotides, the CDR3 is TGTGCCAGCAGCGAGCGGCGGGACGAGCAGTTCTTC.

The chain joins TRBV3-1 (or the pseudogene TRBV3-2) to TRBJ2-3; D assignment may be TRBD1 or TRBD2 (5 bases each). Germline loops: CDR1 LGHDT, CDR2 YNNKEL (reference sequence). V was shortened by 5 bases and J by 5 bases, with 20 bases between the two germline ends. The CDR3 covers 16 residues. The CDR3 here is CASSRNHRDREDTQYF. The CDR3 DNA follows: TGTGCCAGCAGCAGAAATCACCGGGACCGGGAAGATACGCAGTATTTT.

This chain joins TRBV6-2 or TRBV6-3 and TRBJ1-1, with D maybe TRBD1 (5 bases). CDR1 is MNHEY and CDR2 is SVGEGT in the germline V gene. Between the trimmed V and J ends, which lost 2 bases and 8 bases, there was a span of 15 bases. This CDR3 region has 14 residues. The chain's CDR3 is CASSYTYEDREAFF. Here the CDR3 DNA reads TGTGCCAGCAGTTACACCTACGAAGACAGAGAAGCTTTCTTT.

The chain carries TRBV18 and TRBJ1-2; no reliable D call. The CDR3 consists of 13 residues. Trimming shortened V by 2 bases and J by 2 bases, and 6 bases separated the two germline ends. Germline V gene sequence: CDR1 KGHSH, CDR2 LQKENI. The CDR3 reads CASSPDKNYGYTF. CDR3 sequence (DNA): TGTGCCAGCTCACCAGACAAGAACTATGGCTACACCTTC.

The chain combines TRBV29-1 with TRBJ2-7, with D possibly being TRBD1 (6 bases). The CDR3 has 11 amino acids. CDR1 and CDR2 from the germline V gene are SQVTM and ANQGSEA. The V and J ends lost 7 bases and 3 bases respectively, with 10 bases between them. Here the CDR3 reads CSAQGGYEQYF. The CDR3 DNA follows: TGCAGCGCCCAAGGGGGCTACGAGCAGTACTTC.

Worth noting for this clone: Other DNA sequences in this specimen translate into the identical CDR3. CDR3 bases: TGCGCCAGCAGCTTGGCCATTAGCTACGAGCAGTACTTC. It translates to CASSLAISYEQYF. The chain joins TRBV5-1 to TRBJ2-7; the D is unclear. This CDR3 is built from 13 residues. The ends were cut back, 0 bases at V and 3 bases at J, with 7 bases in the middle. In germline, CDR1 is SGHRS, CDR2 YFSETQ.

The rearrangement links TRBV5-4 to TRBJ2-5; D may be TRBD1 (6 bases). Germline-derived CDR1 and CDR2 are SGHNT and YYREEE (reference sequence). V lost 2 bases, J lost 2 bases, and 7 bases lay in between. The CDR3 spans 13 residues. CDR3 loop: CASSFGQQETQYF. The CDR3 coding sequence is TGTGCCAGCAGCTTTGGACAGCAAGAGACCCAGTACTTC.

This chain links TRBV19 with TRBJ2-5; D may be TRBD1 (5 bases). The CDR3 covers 15 residues. The V gene lost 3 bases and the J gene lost 7 bases, with 18 bases spanning the gap. CDR1 is LNHDA and CDR2 is SQIVND in the germline V gene (reference sequence). The CDR3, as DNA: TGTGCCAGTAGTATTGGGGTGGGCAGGGATCGGACCCAGTACTTC. Amino acid sequence: CASSIGVGRDRTQYF.